A single count supports the clone carrying this T cell receptor beta chain. Its antigen is currently unknown. Other DNA sequences within the sample encode an identical CDR3. Trimming shortened V by 2 bases and J by 0 bases, and 4 bases separated the two germline ends. Germline assignment: CDR1 SGDLS and CDR2 YYNGEE. The CDR3 sequence is 13 residues long. This sample was taken from a study of shared clonotypes between healthy human individuals. Notes on the study in general: Only blood underwent sampling, and tissue repertoires likely differ.

Subsets obtained from CD4+ cells comprised CD45RA+ naive and CD45RA-negative memory cells. Only in-frame clones appear in the TCRdb table, and some are missing; sequencing was by immunoSEQ multiplex PCR. The sample contains 950,000 to 1,100,000 clones, around four fifths of which appear only once. The chain joins TRBV9 to TRBJ2-3; D call uncertain. The receptor comes from a man younger than 35 in good health. Input material: memory CD4+ T cells sorted from blood. Subset defined: CD45RA-negative fraction. CDR3 amino acids: CASSVTSTDTQYF. The DNA for the CDR3 is TGTGCCAGCAGCGTCACTAGCACAGATACGCAGTATTTT.